The 12 T cell receptor beta chains below come from one sample, sequenced in a study of glioma-infiltrating T cells. TCR alpha and beta CDR3 regions were amplified from RNA using iRepertoire nested multiplex PCR. Using its own MiXCR run on the multiplex PCR reads, TCRdb lists one record per CDR3 protein. The sample lists about 44,000 distinct CDR3 sequences; approximately 20% were seen once. Input material: glioma tissue, nonneoplastic brain tissue, or PBMCs (not recorded which). The origin of the receptors is a human donor with low-grade glioma or glioblastoma, undergoing nonglioma brain surgery, or in good health (not recorded which).

There are a few counts of this clonotype. The V gene is TRBV9, the J gene TRBJ2-1, with D unclear. The CDR3 has 11 residues. The germline gives CDR1 SGDLS, CDR2 YYNGEE. The V end lost 3 bases, the J end lost 9 bases, and 7 bases lay between the germline ends. The CDR3 region has the DNA TGTGCCAGCAGCGCCGAAGTTGAGCAGTTCTTC. This codes for CASSAEVEQFF. The entire variable domain, with the rest obtained from reference TRBV9 and TRBJ2-1, is as follows: DSGVTQTPKHLITATGQRVTLRCSPRSGDLSVYWYQQSLDQGLQFLIQYYNGEERAKGNILERFSAQQFPDLHSELNLSSLELGDSALYFCASSAEVEQFFGPGTRLTVL.

This clonotype appeared many times. The V and J genes are TRBV28 and TRBJ1-6, with a weak D call TRBD1 (5 bases). Germline V gives CDR1 MDHEN, CDR2 SYDVKM. The V gene lost 4 bases and the J gene lost 16 bases, with 17 bases spanning the gap. The CDR3 runs 13 residues. The CDR3 loop is CASSWNLDIILHF. The CDR3 DNA reads TGTGCCAGCAGTTGGAACTTGGACATCATTCTCCACTTT.

This clonotype occurred many times. The J gene is TRBJ2-5, the V gene TRBV27; D not resolved. Germline CDR1 MNHEY, CDR2 SMNVEV (reference sequence). The V end was cut by 3 bases, the J end by 3 bases, with 8 bases between. The CDR3 is 13 amino acids. Here the CDR3 reads CASSLVGKETQYF. The CDR3 DNA reads TGTGCCAGCAGTTTGGTTGGGAAAGAGACCCAGTACTTC.

This clonotype is medium-sized. The chain combines TRBV28 with TRBJ1-4; TRBD1 might be the D (5 bases). CDR3 length: 11 amino acids. V lost 2 bases to trimming and J lost 13 bases, with 8 bases between them. Germline-derived CDR1 and CDR2 are MDHEN and SYDVKM. CDR3 protein: CASSLQGRLFF. The DNA of the CDR3 is TGTGCCAGCAGTTTACAGGGAAGACTGTTTTTT. Full variable domain (missing parts from reference TRBV28 and TRBJ1-4): DVKVTQSSRYLVKRTGEKVFLECVQDMDHENMFWYRQDPGLGLRLIYFSYDVKMKEKGDIPEGYSVSREKKERFSLILESASTNQTSMYLCASSLQGRLFFGSGTQLSVL.

This clonotype appeared a single time. This may come from a read error, since a much larger clone is one base off. V is TRBV11-2 and J is TRBJ2-7; D gene uncertain. V was shortened by 5 bases and J by 2 bases, with 13 bases between the two germline ends. Germline lookup yields CDR1 SGHAT and CDR2 FQNNGV. There are 14 residues in the CDR3. The CDR3 DNA follows: TGTGCCAGCAGCAAGACTGGCGACCCCTACGAGCAGTACGTC. It codes for CASSKTGDPYEQYV.

This clonotype has at least ten counts. J is TRBJ1-4 and V is TRBV20-1, with a possible D match to TRBD1 (5 bases). Germline values: CDR1 DFQATT, CDR2 SNEGSKA (reference sequence). The CDR3 contains 12 residues. Trimming left V 6 bases short and J 8 bases short, with 13 bases between. DNA of the CDR3: TGCAGTGCCGAGGGACGAACCGAAAAACTGTTTTTT. It codes for CSAEGRTEKLFF.

This clonotype has at least ten counts. The chain recombines TRBV5-1 with TRBJ2-7, with TRBD1 matching over 7 bases. The germline CDR1 and CDR2 sequences are SGHRS and YFSETQ. The junction had 7 bases not matched to a gene; V was cut back by 4 bases and J by 6 bases. This CDR3 has 13 residues. Here the CDR3 reads CASSEGALGEQYV. DNA for the CDR3: TGCGCCAGCAGCGAGGGGGCTCTGGGCGAGCAGTACGTC.

The gene calls are TRBV5-1 and TRBJ1-1; D gene ambiguous. CDR3 length equals 14 residues. The germline V and J ends were trimmed by 0 bases and 2 bases, with 8 bases remaining between them. Germline CDR1 reads SGHRS; CDR2 reads YFSETQ. The CDR3, as DNA: TGCGCCAGCAGCTTGGACTCACTAAACACTGAAGCTTTCTTT. Translation gives CASSLDSLNTEAFF.

J is TRBJ1-1 and V is TRBV20-1, with D hard to call. CDR3 length: 15 amino acids. The V and J ends lost 1 base and 6 bases respectively, with 18 bases between them. CDR1 and CDR2 from the germline V gene are DFQATT and SNEGSKA (reference sequence). In DNA form, the CDR3 reads TGCAGTGCTAGAGTCCCCGGGGTGAGCGGCTCTGAAGCTTTCTTT. Translation: CSARVPGVSGSEAFF.

This clonotype has ten or more counts. This chain joins TRBV4-1 and TRBJ2-3; D possibly corresponds to TRBD1 (5 bases). Germline V gene sequence: CDR1 MGHRA, CDR2 YSYEKL. The CDR3 consists of 15 residues. V lost 2 bases and J lost 0, with 9 bases in between. The CDR3 DNA reads TGCGCCAGCAGCCAAACAGGATTCAGCACAGATACGCAGTATTTT. Protein: CASSQTGFSTDTQYF.

The CDR3 here is CAWSIGLGGTEAFF. For the CDR3, the DNA is TGTGCCTGGAGTATAGGGCTGGGGGGCACTGAAGCTTTCTTT. The chain couples TRBV30 to TRBJ1-1, with D perhaps matching TRBD1 (5 bases). CDR3 length: 14 amino acids. Trimming removed 2 bases from V and 4 bases from J, with 14 bases in between. Germline V CDR1 and CDR2: GTSNPN, SVGIG (reference sequence). The full variable domain, with the rest looked up from reference TRBV30 and TRBJ1-1, is SQTIHQWPATLVQPVGSPLSLECTVEGTSNPNLYWYRQAAGRGLQLLFYSVGIGQISSEVPQNLSASRPQDRQFILSSKKLLLSDSGFYLCAWSIGLGGTEAFFGQGTRLTVV.

This clonotype showed up just a few times. The chain uses TRBV19 and TRBJ2-1; 8 bases are a match to TRBD2. CDR3 length equals 15 residues. The ends lost 1 base at V and 6 bases at J; junction bases unmatched: 5. Germline CDR1 LNHDA, CDR2 SQIVND (reference sequence). CDR3 amino acids: CASSIVLGLGNEQFF. The CDR3 nucleotides are TGTGCCAGTAGTATAGTCTTGGGACTAGGCAATGAGCAGTTCTTC.